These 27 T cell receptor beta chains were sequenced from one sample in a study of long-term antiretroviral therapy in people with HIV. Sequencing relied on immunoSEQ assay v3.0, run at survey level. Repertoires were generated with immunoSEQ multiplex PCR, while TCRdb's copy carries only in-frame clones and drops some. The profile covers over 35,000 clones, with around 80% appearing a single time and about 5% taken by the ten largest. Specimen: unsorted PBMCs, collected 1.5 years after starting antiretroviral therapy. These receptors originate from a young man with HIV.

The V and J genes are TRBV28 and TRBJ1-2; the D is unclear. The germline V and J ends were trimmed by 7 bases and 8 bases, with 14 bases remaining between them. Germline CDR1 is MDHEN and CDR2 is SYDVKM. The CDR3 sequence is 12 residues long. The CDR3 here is CASKRREGGYTF. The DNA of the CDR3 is TGTGCCAGCAAAAGGAGAGAAGGGGGCTACACCTTC.

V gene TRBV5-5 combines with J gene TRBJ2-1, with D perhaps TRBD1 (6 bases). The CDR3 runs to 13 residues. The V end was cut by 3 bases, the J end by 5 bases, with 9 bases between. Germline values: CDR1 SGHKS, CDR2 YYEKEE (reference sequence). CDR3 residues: CASSSDRDNEQFF. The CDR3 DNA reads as TGTGCCAGCAGCTCGGACAGAGACAATGAGCAGTTCTTC.

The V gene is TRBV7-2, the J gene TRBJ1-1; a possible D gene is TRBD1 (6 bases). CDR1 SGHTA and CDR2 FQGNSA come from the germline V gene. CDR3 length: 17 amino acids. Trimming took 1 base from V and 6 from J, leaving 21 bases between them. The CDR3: CASSLGPRQGGLAEAFF. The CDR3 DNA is TGTGCCAGCAGCTTAGGACCCAGACAAGGGGGGCTAGCTGAAGCTTTCTTT.

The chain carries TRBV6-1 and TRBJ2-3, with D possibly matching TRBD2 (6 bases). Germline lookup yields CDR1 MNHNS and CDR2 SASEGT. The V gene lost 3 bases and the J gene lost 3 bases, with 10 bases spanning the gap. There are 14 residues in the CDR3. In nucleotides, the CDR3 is TGTGCCAGCAGTGAGCGGGGAAGTACAGATACGCAGTATTTT. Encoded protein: CASSERGSTDTQYF.

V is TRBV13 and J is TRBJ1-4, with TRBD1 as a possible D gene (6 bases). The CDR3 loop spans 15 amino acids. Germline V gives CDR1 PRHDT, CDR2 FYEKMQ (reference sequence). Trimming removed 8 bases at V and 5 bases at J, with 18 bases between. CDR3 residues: CASSRGGQINEKLFF. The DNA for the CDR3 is TGTGCCAGCTCCCGCGGCGGACAGATAAATGAAAAACTGTTTTTT.

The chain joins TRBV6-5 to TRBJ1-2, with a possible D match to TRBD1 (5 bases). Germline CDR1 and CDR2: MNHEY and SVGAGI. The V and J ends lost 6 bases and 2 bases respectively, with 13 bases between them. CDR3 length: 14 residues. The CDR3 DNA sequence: TGTGCCAGCAGCCTTCAAGGGGTCAACTATGGCTACACCTTC. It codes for CASSLQGVNYGYTF.

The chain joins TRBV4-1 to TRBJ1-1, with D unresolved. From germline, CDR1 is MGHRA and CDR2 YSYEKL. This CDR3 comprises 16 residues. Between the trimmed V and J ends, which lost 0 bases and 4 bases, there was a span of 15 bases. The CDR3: CASSQDGSGRATEAFF. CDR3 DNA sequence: TGCGCCAGCAGCCAAGATGGGTCAGGACGGGCCACTGAAGCTTTCTTT.

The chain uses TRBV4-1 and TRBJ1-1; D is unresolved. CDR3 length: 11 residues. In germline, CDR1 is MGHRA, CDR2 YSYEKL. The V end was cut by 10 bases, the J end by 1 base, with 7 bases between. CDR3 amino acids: CATKTNTEAFF. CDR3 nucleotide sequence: TGCGCCACCAAGACGAACACTGAAGCTTTCTTT.

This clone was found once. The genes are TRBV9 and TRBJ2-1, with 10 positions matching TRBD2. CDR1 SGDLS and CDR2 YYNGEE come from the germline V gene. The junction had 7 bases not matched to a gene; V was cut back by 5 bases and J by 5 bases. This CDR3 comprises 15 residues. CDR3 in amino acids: CASSISGRPHNEQFF. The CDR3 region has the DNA TGTGCCAGCAGTATTAGCGGGAGGCCTCACAATGAGCAGTTCTTC.

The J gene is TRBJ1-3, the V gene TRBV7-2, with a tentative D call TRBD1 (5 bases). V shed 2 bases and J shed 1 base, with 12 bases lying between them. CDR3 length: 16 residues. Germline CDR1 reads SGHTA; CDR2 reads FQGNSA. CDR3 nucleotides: TGTGCCAGCAGCTTAATAGAACGGGGGTCTGGAAACACCATATATTTT. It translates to CASSLIERGSGNTIYF.

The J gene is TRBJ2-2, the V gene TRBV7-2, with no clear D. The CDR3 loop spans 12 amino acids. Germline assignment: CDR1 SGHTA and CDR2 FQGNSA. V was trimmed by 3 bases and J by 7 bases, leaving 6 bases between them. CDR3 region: CASSFSSGELFF. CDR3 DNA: TGTGCCAGCAGCTTTTCGAGCGGGGAGCTGTTTTTT.

CDR3 sequence (DNA): TGTGCCAGCAGTGAGGCGGGACAGGGGTACCAGCCCCAGCATTTT. This codes for CASSEAGQGYQPQHF. The chain links TRBV25-1 to TRBJ1-5; 10 bases agree with TRBD1. There are 15 residues in the CDR3. Trimming removed 3 bases from V and 7 bases from J; junction bases left unmatched: 6. Germline V gives CDR1 MGHDK, CDR2 SYGVNS. Supplemented by reference TRBV25-1 and TRBJ1-5, the full variable domain reads EADIYQTPRYLVIGTGKKITLECSQTMGHDKMYWYQQDPGMELHLIHYSYGVNSTEKGDLSSESTVSRIRTEHFPLTLESARPSHTSQYLCASSEAGQGYQPQHFGDGTRLSIL.

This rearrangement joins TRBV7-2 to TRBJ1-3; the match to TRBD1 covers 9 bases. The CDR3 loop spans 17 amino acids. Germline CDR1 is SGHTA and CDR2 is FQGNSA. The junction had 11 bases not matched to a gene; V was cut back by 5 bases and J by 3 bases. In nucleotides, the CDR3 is TGTGCCAGCAGCCTCCTGTTCCAGACAGGGGGTGGAAACACCATATATTTT. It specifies CASSLLFQTGGGNTIYF. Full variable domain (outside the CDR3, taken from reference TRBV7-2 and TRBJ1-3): GAGVSQSPSNKVTEKGKDVELRCDPISGHTALYWYRQSLGQGLEFLIYFQGNSAPDKSGLPSDRFSAERTGGSVSTLTIQRTQQEDSAVYLCASSLLFQTGGGNTIYFGEGSWLTVV.

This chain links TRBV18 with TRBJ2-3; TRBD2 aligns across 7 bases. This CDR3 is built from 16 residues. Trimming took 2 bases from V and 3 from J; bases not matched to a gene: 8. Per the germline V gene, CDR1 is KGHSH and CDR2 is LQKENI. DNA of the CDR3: TGTGCCAGCTCACCAAAAACCTTAGCGGGTACAGATACGCAGTATTTT. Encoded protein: CASSPKTLAGTDTQYF. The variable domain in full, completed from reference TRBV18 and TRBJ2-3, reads NAGVMQNPRHLVRRRGQEARLRCSPMKGHSHVYWYRQLPEEGLKFMVYLQKENIIDESGMPKERFSAEFPKEGPSILRIQQVVRGDSAAYFCASSPKTLAGTDTQYFGPGTRLTVL.

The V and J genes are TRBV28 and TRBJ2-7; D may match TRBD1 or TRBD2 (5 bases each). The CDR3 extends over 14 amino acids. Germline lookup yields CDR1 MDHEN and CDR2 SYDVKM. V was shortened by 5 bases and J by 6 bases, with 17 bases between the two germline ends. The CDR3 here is CASSIPGPAGEQYF. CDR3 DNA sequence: TGTGCCAGCAGTATACCGGGACCCGCCGGCGAGCAGTACTTC. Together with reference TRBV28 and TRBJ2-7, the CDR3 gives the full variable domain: DVKVTQSSRYLVKRTGEKVFLECVQDMDHENMFWYRQDPGLGLRLIYFSYDVKMKEKGDIPEGYSVSREKKERFSLILESASTNQTSMYLCASSIPGPAGEQYFGPGTRLTVT.

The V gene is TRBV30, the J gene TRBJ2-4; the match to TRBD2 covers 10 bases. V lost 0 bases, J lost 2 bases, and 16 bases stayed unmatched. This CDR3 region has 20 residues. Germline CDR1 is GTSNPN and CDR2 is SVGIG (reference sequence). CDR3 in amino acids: CAWSVYLSAGGPGSKNIQYF. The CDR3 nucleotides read TGTGCCTGGAGTGTTTACTTGTCAGCGGGAGGGCCCGGATCCAAAAACATTCAGTACTTC.

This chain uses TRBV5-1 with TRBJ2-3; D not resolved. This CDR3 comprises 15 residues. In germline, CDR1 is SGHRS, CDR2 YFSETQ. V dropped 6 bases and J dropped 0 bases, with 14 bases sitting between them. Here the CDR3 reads CASTLQSPSTDTQYF. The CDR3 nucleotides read TGCGCCAGCACCCTTCAATCACCTAGCACAGATACGCAGTATTTT.

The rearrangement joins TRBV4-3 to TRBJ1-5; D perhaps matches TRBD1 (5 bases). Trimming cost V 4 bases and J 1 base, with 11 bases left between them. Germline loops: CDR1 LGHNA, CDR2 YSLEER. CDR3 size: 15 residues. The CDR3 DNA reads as TGCGCCAGCAGCCGAAGCGGGGGGAGCAATCAGCCCCAGCATTTT. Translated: CASSRSGGSNQPQHF.

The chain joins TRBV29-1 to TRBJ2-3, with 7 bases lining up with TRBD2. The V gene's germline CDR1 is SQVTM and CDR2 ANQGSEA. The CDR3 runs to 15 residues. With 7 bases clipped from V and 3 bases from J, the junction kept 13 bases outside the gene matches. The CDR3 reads CSAKALTGGTDTQYF. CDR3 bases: TGCAGCGCCAAAGCGTTAACGGGAGGAACAGATACGCAGTATTTT.

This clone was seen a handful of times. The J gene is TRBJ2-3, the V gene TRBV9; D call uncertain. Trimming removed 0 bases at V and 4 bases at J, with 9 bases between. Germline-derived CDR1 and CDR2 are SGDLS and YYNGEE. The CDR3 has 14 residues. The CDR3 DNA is TGTGCCAGCAGCGTAGCCCGTTTTGCAGATACGCAGTATTTT. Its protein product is CASSVARFADTQYF.

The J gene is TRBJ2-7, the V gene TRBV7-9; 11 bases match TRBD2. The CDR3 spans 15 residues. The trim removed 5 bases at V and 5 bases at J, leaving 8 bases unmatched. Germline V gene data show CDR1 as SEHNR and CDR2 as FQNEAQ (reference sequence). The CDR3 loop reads CASSPVLAGVHEQYF. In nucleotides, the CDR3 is TGTGCCAGCAGCCCGGTACTAGCGGGAGTACACGAGCAGTACTTC. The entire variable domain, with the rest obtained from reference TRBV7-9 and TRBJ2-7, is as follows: DTGVSQNPRHKITKRGQNVTFRCDPISEHNRLYWYRQTLGQGPEFLTYFQNEAQLEKSRLLSDRFSAERPKGSFSTLEIQRTEQGDSAMYLCASSPVLAGVHEQYFGPGTRLTVT.

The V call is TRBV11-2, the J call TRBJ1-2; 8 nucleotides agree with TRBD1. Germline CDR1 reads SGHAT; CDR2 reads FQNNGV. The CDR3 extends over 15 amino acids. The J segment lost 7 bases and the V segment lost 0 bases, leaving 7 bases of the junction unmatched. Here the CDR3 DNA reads TGTGCCAGCAGCTTAGATCCTTCAGGGGGCAGTGGCTACACCTTC. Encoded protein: CASSLDPSGGSGYTF.

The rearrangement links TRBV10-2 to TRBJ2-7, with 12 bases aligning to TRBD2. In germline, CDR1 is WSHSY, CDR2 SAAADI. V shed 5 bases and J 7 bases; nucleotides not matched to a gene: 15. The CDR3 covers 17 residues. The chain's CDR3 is CASSSSGRLAGVEEQYF. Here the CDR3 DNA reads TGCGCCAGCAGTAGTTCGGGGAGACTAGCGGGAGTGGAAGAGCAGTACTTC.

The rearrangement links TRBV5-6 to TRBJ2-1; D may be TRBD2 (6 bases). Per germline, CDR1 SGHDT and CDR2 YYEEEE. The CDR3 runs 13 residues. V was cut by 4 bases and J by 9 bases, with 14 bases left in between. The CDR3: CASSTKTRGEQFF. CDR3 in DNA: TGTGCCAGCAGCACCAAGACTAGGGGTGAGCAGTTCTTC. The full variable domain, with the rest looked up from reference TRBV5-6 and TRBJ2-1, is DAGVTQSPTHLIKTRGQQVTLRCSPKSGHDTVSWYQQALGQGPQFIFQYYEEEERQRGNFPDRFSGHQFPNYSSELNVNALLLGDSALYLCASSTKTRGEQFFGPGTRLTVL.

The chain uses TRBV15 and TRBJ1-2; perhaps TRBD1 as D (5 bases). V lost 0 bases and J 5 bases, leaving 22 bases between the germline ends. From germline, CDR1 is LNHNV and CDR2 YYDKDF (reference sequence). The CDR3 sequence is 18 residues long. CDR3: CATSRDPPTDARHYGYTF. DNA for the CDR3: TGTGCCACCAGCAGAGATCCTCCGACAGACGCACGTCATTATGGCTACACCTTC.

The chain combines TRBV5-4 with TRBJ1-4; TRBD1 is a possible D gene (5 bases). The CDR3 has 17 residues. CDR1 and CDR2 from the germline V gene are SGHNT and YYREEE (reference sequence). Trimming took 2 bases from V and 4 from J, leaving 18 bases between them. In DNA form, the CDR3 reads TGTGCCAGCAGCTTCGGATTTACGGGGGGGGGTAATGAAAAACTGTTTTTT. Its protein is CASSFGFTGGGNEKLFF. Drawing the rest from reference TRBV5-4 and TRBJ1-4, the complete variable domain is ETGVTQSPTHLIKTRGQQVTLRCSSQSGHNTVSWYQQALGQGPQFIFQYYREEENGRGNFPPRFSGLQFPNYSSELNVNALELDDSALYLCASSFGFTGGGNEKLFFGSGTQLSVL.

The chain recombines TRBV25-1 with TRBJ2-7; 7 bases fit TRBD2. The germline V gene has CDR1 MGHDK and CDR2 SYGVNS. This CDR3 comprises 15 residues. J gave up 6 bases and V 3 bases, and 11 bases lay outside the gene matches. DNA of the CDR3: TGTGCCAGCAGTGAGAGGGGAGCGGGACGGGGCGAGCAGTACTTC. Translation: CASSERGAGRGEQYF.